What follows describes a single T cell receptor (beta chain). This clonotype appeared a few times. Its binding antigen is unknown. There are no base qualities to consult, and no much larger clone falls within one base. These data are taken from a study of T-cell reconstitution after alpha-beta-depleted transplantation in children listed by TCRdb under 2016. At the level of the whole study: Using TCR repertoire profiling, the study followed T-cell immune reconstitution in a quantitative way in children after TCRalphabeta/CD19-depleted allogeneic hematopoietic cell transplantation.

The treatment or condition label for this specimen denotes: allogeneic hematopoietic cell transplantation with graft depleted of TCRalphabeta T cells and CD19 B cells. Transplant recipients were children who received TCRalphabeta/CD19-depleted allogeneic hematopoietic cell grafts. Library preparation employed PCR. TCRdb records Illumina HiSeq 2500 as the sequencer. Molecular barcoding was employed in the preparation of TCR libraries, with unique molecular identifiers being used to normalize TCRbeta repertoire quantification. TCRdb reworked the public reads: Q25 trimming with fastp, MiXCR clone assembly, productive beta chains retained. Rows matching on CDR3 protein sequence are summarized as one entry with the most common DNA and genes. The sample table contains around 270,000 distinct CDR3 sequences; only one count was recorded for around 10% of them. The top ten hold roughly 7% of the sample. Overall study outcomes, separate from this receptor: The frequencies of hyperexpanded clones fell over the following months, and after one year, T-cell counts and TCRbeta diversity were mostly attributed to newly produced T cells. In some patients, high TCRbeta diversity at day 60 was attributed to recipient T cells and intrathymic progenitors that had survived conditioning. The apparently early alphabetaT-cell count recovery about two months after transplant was reportedly dependent on only several hundred rapidly expanded clones derived from non-depleted graft cells.

Cut back by 1 base and 4 bases, the V and J ends lie 13 bases apart. The CDR3 numbers 16 residues from cysteine through phenylalanine. CDR3 DNA is the only sequence kept; it has 48 bases, read in frame from the first base. The specimen was PBMCs, collected before TCRalphabeta/CD19-depleted stem cell transplant. The sequence joins TRBV12-3 or TRBV12-4 to TRBJ2-2, with TRBD1 perhaps the D gene, on 5 matching bases. The sequence was collected from a boy under two years old with acute myeloid leukemia, due to receive a stem cell transplant. The CDR3 region has the sequence CASSLGRGAGTGELFF. The DNA sequence reads TGTGCCAGCAGTTTAGGAAGGGGCGCAGGCACCGGGGAGCTGTTTTTT.